This entry lists 4 T cell receptor beta chains sequenced from one sample in a study of Ad26.COV2.S vaccination and SARS-CoV-2 variants. Documented treatment: approximately 18 received Ad26.COV2.S at low or high dose, single or two shots; 5 received placebo; per-sample allocation not given. Day 63 after the first vaccine or placebo injection was the time point for sampling. Clones were sequenced by immunoSEQ multiplex PCR, and TCRdb holds only the in-frame ones, with some missing. There are around 340,000 clones in the sample; 86% occur only once, and around 10% lies in the top ten. Sample: peripheral blood, taken in a trial of Ad26.COV2.S vaccine versus placebo. The receptors originated from a person aged 18-65 years who received the Ad26.COV2.S COVID-19 vaccine or a placebo.

The rearrangement joins TRBV28 to TRBJ2-3, with D possibly being TRBD1 (9 bases). The germline V gene encodes CDR1 MDHEN and CDR2 SYDVKM. The CDR3 totals 20 residues. With 6 bases removed from V and 4 bases from J, the gap between germline ends came to 32 bases. The CDR3 sequence is CASSPGTGKTAGGFPDTQYF. CDR3 nucleotide sequence: TGTGCCAGCAGCCCCGGGACAGGGAAAACGGCGGGAGGTTTCCCAGATACGCAGTATTTT.

The chain couples TRBV6-2 or TRBV6-3 to TRBJ2-7; D unresolved. The germline V and J ends were trimmed by 0 bases and 1 base, with 13 bases remaining between them. CDR1 MNHEY and CDR2 SVGEGT come from the germline V gene. The CDR3 sequence is 16 residues long. In DNA form, the CDR3 reads TGTGCCAGCAGTTACTCGTCGGCTGAGCGTTCCTACGAGCAGTACTTC. It is translated as CASSYSSAERSYEQYF.

V and J are TRBV7-2 and TRBJ2-1; 8 bases map to TRBD2. The V gene end was trimmed by 1 base and the J gene end by 7 bases; junction bases not matched to a gene: 3. Germline V gives CDR1 SGHTA, CDR2 FQGNSA. The CDR3 is 14 amino acids. This CDR3 reads CASSLVGGANEQFF. CDR3 in DNA: TGTGCCAGCAGCTTAGTCGGGGGGGCGAATGAGCAGTTCTTC.

This sequence joins TRBV28 and TRBJ1-5; TRBD1 is a possible D gene (5 bases). The germline V gene has CDR1 MDHEN and CDR2 SYDVKM. Trimming cost V 6 bases and J 2 bases, with 14 bases left between them. This CDR3 contains 15 residues. In DNA form, the CDR3 reads TGTGCCAGCAGCCAGAGTGGGGCTGGCAATCAGCCCCAGCATTTT. It translates to CASSQSGAGNQPQHF.